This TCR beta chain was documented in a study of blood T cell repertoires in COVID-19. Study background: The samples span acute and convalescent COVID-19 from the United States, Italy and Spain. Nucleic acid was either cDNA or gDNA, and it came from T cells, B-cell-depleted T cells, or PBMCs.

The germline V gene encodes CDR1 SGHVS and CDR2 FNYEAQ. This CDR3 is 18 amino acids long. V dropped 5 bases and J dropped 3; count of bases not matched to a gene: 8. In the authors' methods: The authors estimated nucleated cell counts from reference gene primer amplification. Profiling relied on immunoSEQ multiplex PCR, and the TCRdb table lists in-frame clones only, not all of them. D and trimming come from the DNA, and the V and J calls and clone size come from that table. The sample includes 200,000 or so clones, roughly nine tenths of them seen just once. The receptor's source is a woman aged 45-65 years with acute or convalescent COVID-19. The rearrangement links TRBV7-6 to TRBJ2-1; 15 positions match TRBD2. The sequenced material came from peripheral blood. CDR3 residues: CASSTTGTSGRRYNEQFF. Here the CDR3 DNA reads TGTGCCAGCAGCACTACCGGGACTAGCGGGAGGCGCTACAATGAGCAGTTCTTC.